The rows below give T cell receptor beta chains drawn from one sample of a study of graft-versus-host responses after intestinal transplantation. Method: immunoSEQ multiplex PCR; TCRdb's copy keeps in-frame clones and lacks some. The sample holds roughly 7,600 clones, over 80% seen once. The input for sequencing was ileum tissue, taken roughly 19 weeks after transplant. The receptors were sampled from a human patient who received an intestinal transplant, so some T cells may come from the graft donor. CDR3s include the opening cysteine and the closing phenylalanine or tryptophan. D genes are given only for firm matches. Size is omitted from some rows. Given values are once, few, many or a class for expanded clones.

CASSTDVEDTYEQYF TGTGCCAGCAGTACCGACGTCGAGGACACCTACGAGCAGTACTTC TRBJ2-7 TRBV7-9 NA NA
CASSQSRLAVNNEQFF TGTGCCAGCAGCCAATCGCGTCTAGCCGTAAACAATGAGCAGTTCTTC TRBJ2-1 TRBV4-2 NA NA
CASSLTDLGGYTF TGTGCCAGCAGCTTAACGGACCTGGGGGGCTACACCTTC TRBJ1-2 TRBV7-2 few NA
CASSLDRGHGGYTF TGTGCCAGCAGCTTGGACAGGGGCCACGGTGGCTACACCTTC TRBJ1-2 TRBV7-2 NA TRBD1
CASSLGSGGVRYQETQYF TGTGCCAGCAGCTTAGGTAGCGGGGGGGTCCGGTACCAAGAGACCCAGTACTTC TRBJ2-5 TRBV11-2 NA TRBD2
CASSQEVLGGTEAFF TGTGCCAGCAGCCAAGAGGTGTTAGGGGGGACTGAAGCTTTCTTT TRBJ1-1 TRBV4-2 once NA
CASSLSPATYNEQFF TGTGCCAGCAGCTTAAGTCCGGCTACCTACAATGAGCAGTTCTTC TRBJ2-1 TRBV7-3 NA NA
CASSTNSGQTNEKLFF TGTGCCAGCTCTACGAACTCGGGACAGACTAATGAAAAACTGTTTTTT TRBJ1-4 TRBV18 NA TRBD1
CASTAALVRTGELFF TGCGCCAGCACCGCAGCTCTGGTGAGGACCGGGGAGCTGTTTTTT TRBJ2-2 TRBV5-1 NA NA
CASSPNPGGVAYEQYF TGTGCCAGCAGCCCCAACCCCGGAGGGGTAGCCTACGAGCAGTACTTC TRBJ2-7 TRBV9 once NA
CASSEGRVTYNEQFF TGTGCCAGCAGTGAAGGCAGGGTTACCTACAATGAGCAGTTCTTC TRBJ2-1 TRBV2 NA NA
CASSLYRAAGYAEAFF TGTGCCAGCAGCTTGTATAGGGCCGCTGGGTATGCTGAAGCTTTCTTT TRBJ1-1 TRBV5-4 NA NA
CASSGTGNEQYF TGTGCCAGCAGTGGGACAGGCAACGAGCAGTACTTC TRBJ2-7 TRBV2 NA TRBD1
CAWSDRSPTGEGYTF TGTGCCTGGAGTGACCGATCTCCGACAGGGGAAGGCTACACCTTC TRBJ1-2 TRBV30 NA TRBD1
CASSRAGGRADTQYF TGTGCCAGCAGCCGAGCGGGGGGCAGGGCAGATACGCAGTATTTT TRBJ2-3 TRBV7-2 NA TRBD2
CASSLGGTGAGYTF TGTGCCAGCAGTTTAGGGGGCACAGGGGCGGGCTACACCTTC TRBJ1-2 TRBV28 few TRBD1
CASSGGQGAPGNTIYF TGTGCCAGCAGTGGGGGACAGGGGGCTCCTGGAAACACCATATATTTT TRBJ1-3 TRBV9 NA TRBD1